The clone carrying this T cell receptor beta chain was counted ten times or more. Its antigen is still unknown. The data are from a study of T-cell reconstitution after alpha-beta-depleted transplantation in children. Study observations and caveats: It was newly produced T cells that mostly accounted for T-cell counts and diversity one year after transplant. Some patients' high day-60 TCRbeta diversity was attributed to recipient cells surviving conditioning. It was reported that alpha-beta T cells came from several hundred expanded graft clones (about two months after transplant).

Unique molecular identifiers were incorporated when the TCRbeta library was constructed. In TCRdb, the PCR reads were re-called with MiXCR into one record per CDR3 protein. The repertoire holds 200,000 or so distinct CDR3 sequences, with approximately 7% as singletons. Trimming took 2 bases from V and 4 from J, leaving 14 bases between them. Germline V gene data show CDR1 as SEHNR and CDR2 as FQNEAQ (reference sequence). The CDR3 runs 15 residues. This clonotype was obtained from a boy between 2 and 15 years old with acute lymphoblastic leukemia, due to receive a stem cell transplant. Sequencing used PBMCs, obtained before TCRalphabeta/CD19-depleted stem cell transplant. This chain connects TRBV7-9 to TRBJ2-5, with D uncertain. CDR3 DNA: TGTGCCAGCAGCTTAAACCGGCCGTTCGGAGAGACCCAGTACTTC. It is translated as CASSLNRPFGETQYF.